The subject of this entry is one T cell receptor beta chain. The antigen is unknown. These data are taken from a study of shared clonotypes between healthy human individuals. Study background: Each donor's CD8 memory used one plate, CD8 naive two, each CD4 subset three.

The method was immunoSEQ multiplex PCR; TCRdb's version includes in-frame clones alone and lacks a portion of them. The sample includes some 1 million clones, roughly 75% of them seen just once. Study-level points and caveats: Shared clonotypes across all four donors exceeded non-shared ones in generation probability.

Germline V gives CDR1 MDHEN, CDR2 SYDVKM. With 8 bases removed from V and 11 bases from J, the gap between germline ends came to 24 bases. CDR3 length: 14 residues. Material for sequencing was memory CD4+ T cells sorted from blood. Subset indicated: CD45RA-negative fraction. The chain carries TRBV28 and TRBJ1-1; D is undetermined. This TCR was recovered from a man aged 18 to 35 in good health. The CDR3 sequence is CASRDSPGITSAFF. The CDR3, as DNA: TGTGCCAGCCGTGACTCTCCGGGGATAACTTCGGCTTTCTTT.